The present T cell receptor (beta chain) was sequenced within a study of control samples from healthy donors and cancer patients. V dropped 3 bases and J dropped 3 bases, with 8 bases sitting between them. Germline lookup yields CDR1 LNHDA and CDR2 SQIVND (reference sequence). This CDR3 has 13 residues. Sequencing was performed with immunoSEQ multiplex PCR; in TCRdb, only in-frame clones are kept and a portion is missing. This table holds fewer than 45,000 clones, around 93% found once. The chain recombines TRBV19 with TRBJ2-5; the D gene is possibly TRBD1 (6 bases). The receptor comes from a woman between 40 and 55 years old with head and neck cancer. The sequencing input was PBMCs. CDR3 DNA sequence: TGTGCCAGTAGTATTGAGGGGGAAGAGACCCAGTACTTC. As protein: CASSIEGEETQYF.